Presented here are 10 T cell receptor beta chains from one specimen sequenced in a study of human T cells and chemical hapten exposure. MiXCR, applied by TCRdb to the RACE reads, yields one record per CDR3 protein. The table shows 70,000 to 95,000 distinct CDR3 sequences, with about 6.3% occurring only once. The time point here: patch test 2, 6 weeks after DPC sensitization. Treatment reported: therapeutic diphenylcyclopropenone sensitization with weekly scalp DPC. The sample was whole blood, taken in connection with sensitization to the hapten diphenylcyclopropenone (DPC). The receptors come from a woman aged 30 to 39 with alopecia areata. Some clones in this sample may be carry-over from other donors' samples.

This clonotype was counted ten times or more. The chain links TRBV12-5 to TRBJ2-7; 9 bases are shared with TRBD2. Unmatched junction bases numbered 10, after V lost 2 bases and J lost 2 bases. Looked up from germline, CDR1 is LGHNT and CDR2 is FRNRAP. This CDR3 contains 17 residues. CDR3 nucleotide sequence: TGTGCTAGTGGTTTGCCCCACTCTAGCGGGGTTACCTACGAGCAGTACTTC. It specifies CASGLPHSSGVTYEQYF.

This clonotype was recorded many times. The gene calls are TRBV12-5 and TRBJ2-5; TRBD1 or TRBD2 may be the D gene (5 bases each). Germline V CDR1 and CDR2: LGHNT, FRNRAP. The CDR3 is 14 residues long. Trimming removed 3 bases at V and 5 bases at J, with 13 bases between. The CDR3 nucleotides are TGTGCTAGTGGTTTCGGGACCCGAGAGGAGACCCAGTACTTC. Translated, it gives CASGFGTREETQYF.

There are a few counts of this clonotype. This chain links TRBV19 with TRBJ2-6; maybe TRBD2 (6 bases). Trimming removed 7 bases at V and 3 bases at J, with 10 bases between. This CDR3 spans 14 amino acids. Germline loops: CDR1 LNHDA, CDR2 SQIVND (reference sequence). This CDR3 is CASNRERGANVLTF. The DNA for the CDR3 is TGTGCCAGTAACCGGGAGCGTGGGGCCAACGTCCTGACTTTC.

This clonotype was observed at least ten times. J is TRBJ2-7 and V is TRBV2; 9 nucleotides match TRBD2. Germline loops: CDR1 SNHLY, CDR2 FYNNEI. The CDR3 consists of 14 residues. The V and J ends lost 6 bases and 2 bases, in that order; junction bases with no gene match: 5. CDR3 DNA sequence: TGTGCCAGCAGACCGACTAGCGGACCCTACGAGCAGTACTTC. As protein: CASRPTSGPYEQYF. Full variable domain (remainder filled in from reference TRBV2 and TRBJ2-7): EPEVTQTPSHQVTQMGQEVILRCVPISNHLYFYWYRQILGQKVEFLVSFYNNEISEKSEIFDDQFSVERPDGSNFTLKIRSTKLEDSAMYFCASRPTSGPYEQYFGPGTRLTVT.

The rearrangement uses TRBV12-3 or TRBV12-4 and TRBJ1-2; the D gene is possibly TRBD1 (5 bases). V lost 1 base to trimming and J lost 7 bases, with 10 bases between them. There are 13 residues in the CDR3. The CDR3 spells CASSLGRGAGYTF. In nucleotides, the CDR3 is TGTGCCAGCAGTTTAGGGAGGGGAGCTGGCTACACCTTC.

This clonotype was seen many times. J is TRBJ1-6 and V is TRBV5-4, with TRBD1 matching over 11 bases. CDR3 length equals 15 residues. The germline V gene has CDR1 SGHNT and CDR2 YYREEE (reference sequence). The V and J ends lost 2 bases and 9 bases, in that order; junction bases with no gene match: 4. The CDR3 region has the DNA TGTGCCAGCAGCTTATCTGGGACAGGGGGTTCACCCCTCCACTTT. Its translation: CASSLSGTGGSPLHF.

The chain uses TRBV5-1 and TRBJ1-1; no firm D call. The CDR3 runs to 11 residues. The V gene's germline CDR1 is SGHRS and CDR2 YFSETQ. Trimming pared 6 bases from V and 1 base from J, leaving 4 bases between. For the CDR3, the DNA is TGCGCCAGCAAATCGAACACTGAAGCTTTCTTT. As protein: CASKSNTEAFF.

This rearrangement joins TRBV6-5 to TRBJ1-2; maybe TRBD1 (5 bases). V was trimmed by 6 bases and J by 6 bases, leaving 17 bases between them. This CDR3 contains 14 residues. Germline CDR1 and CDR2: MNHEY and SVGAGI. The CDR3 bases are TGTGCCAGCAGATCTCCTCCCGGGGGGGATGGCTACACCTTC. As protein: CASRSPPGGDGYTF.

This clonotype was counted ten times or more. This chain links TRBV20-1 with TRBJ1-2; 7 bases align to TRBD1. Germline CDR1 DFQATT, CDR2 SNEGSKA (reference sequence). V lost 0 bases and J lost 4; bases outside the gene matches: 8. The CDR3 has 15 amino acids. The CDR3 is CSARDDGQARYGYTF. The CDR3 nucleotides are TGCAGTGCTAGAGATGATGGACAGGCACGCTATGGCTACACCTTC.

The chain recombines TRBV30 with TRBJ1-1; D ambiguous. This CDR3 is 13 amino acids long. Looked up from germline, CDR1 is GTSNPN and CDR2 is SVGIG (reference sequence). Trimming left V 2 bases short and J 3 bases short, with 10 bases between. In DNA form, the CDR3 reads TGTGCCTGGAGTACCTCGGGCTACACTGAAGCTTTCTTT. It is translated as CAWSTSGYTEAFF.